These 8 T cell receptor beta chains were sequenced from one sample in a study of blood T cells in healthy people across ages (dated by TCRdb to the mid-2010s). Libraries were built with 5' RACE. Sequencing was performed on an Illumina HiSeq 2500. A second PCR of roughly 7 to 11 cycles was performed with a sample-barcoded 5' primer and a J-beta primer mix. TCRdb's own reprocessing of the public reads used fastp at Q25 and MiXCR and kept productive beta chains. CDR3 protein sequences are deduplicated, and each keeps its most common genes and DNA. The sample table lists around 690,000 distinct CDR3 sequences, approximately 59% of them with a count of one. The top ten clonotypes cover roughly 34% of the sample. Sequenced input: blood. These receptors all come from a man aged 55 to 69 in good health.

The chain uses TRBV3-1 and TRBJ2-7; 12 bases map to TRBD1. V was clipped by 4 bases and J by 3 bases; unmatched bases: 13. This CDR3 is 18 amino acids long. From germline, CDR1 is LGHDT and CDR2 YNNKEL (reference sequence). The CDR3 here is CASSPTGTGGYVSYEQYF. For the CDR3, the DNA is TGTGCCAGCAGCCCAACCGGGACAGGGGGCTATGTTAGCTACGAGCAGTACTTC.

For this clonotype: No conserved phenylalanine or tryptophan ends this CDR3, so it is likely a read error. This chain uses TRBV27 with TRBJ2-5; a weak D match, TRBD2 (7 bases). The CDR3 has 14 amino acids. Germline assignment: CDR1 MNHEY and CDR2 SMNVEV (reference sequence). Deletions cut 3 bases from V and 2 bases from J, with 10 bases between. The CDR3 region is CASSFRGAQETQYV. CDR3 DNA sequence: TGTGCCAGCAGTTTTCGGGGGGCTCAAGAGACCCAGTACGTC.

A few counts support this clonotype. Here the CDR3 reads CASSLLPPGASTDTQYF. The CDR3 DNA reads as TGCGCCAGCAGCCTCCTCCCCCCGGGGGCTAGCACAGATACGCAGTATTTT. The chain joins TRBV5-1 to TRBJ2-3, with D perhaps matching TRBD1 or TRBD2 (6 bases each). Trimming stripped 4 bases from V and 0 bases from J, with 18 bases between. This CDR3 region has 17 residues. Germline lookup yields CDR1 SGHRS and CDR2 YFSETQ.

V is TRBV7-6 and J is TRBJ2-1, with D perhaps matching TRBD2 (5 bases). This CDR3 has 13 amino acids. The germline CDR1 and CDR2 sequences are SGHVS and FNYEAQ. V was pared by 5 bases and J by 8 bases, with 13 bases between. Here the CDR3 DNA reads TGTGCCAGCAGCCGTCTTACTAGGGATGAGCAGTTCTTC. It yields the protein CASSRLTRDEQFF.

This clonotype was detected many times. V usage is TRBV20-1 and J usage is TRBJ2-3, with 8 bases lining up with TRBD2. The CDR3 has 15 residues. Germline-derived CDR1 and CDR2 are DFQATT and SNEGSKA (reference sequence). V was clipped by 0 bases and J by 2 bases; unmatched bases: 4. The CDR3 is CSARDQRGYTDTQYF. In nucleotides, the CDR3 is TGCAGTGCTAGAGATCAGCGGGGGTACACAGATACGCAGTATTTT.

This clonotype was counted only a few times. A junction end diverges from the germline sequence, so it may reflect a read error. The rearrangement joins TRBV13 to TRBJ1-1; 12 positions match TRBD1. The CDR3 consists of 17 residues. Germline CDR1 and CDR2: PRHDT and FYEKMQ (reference sequence). The CDR3 loop is CASSYGTGGRRNAEAFF. Here the CDR3 DNA reads TGTGCCAGCAGCTACGGGACAGGGGGCAGGAGGAACGCTGAAGCTTTCTTT.

This clonotype was observed once. This chain uses TRBV3-1 with TRBJ1-2; unclear D gene. The CDR3 runs to 14 residues. V lost 1 base and J 7 bases, leaving 13 bases between the germline ends. The germline gives CDR1 LGHDT, CDR2 YNNKEL (reference sequence). CDR3 sequence reads: CASSQGGTLGGYTF. The CDR3 nucleotides read TGTGCCAGCAGCCAAGGAGGTACCTTGGGTGGCTACACCTTC.

The J gene is TRBJ2-1, the V gene TRBV20-1, with D tentatively TRBD2 (7 bases). CDR1 DFQATT and CDR2 SNEGSKA come from the germline V gene (reference sequence). This CDR3 has 16 residues. Trimming took 1 base from V and 4 from J, leaving 17 bases between them. The CDR3 loop is CSARGERGGLYNEQFF. The CDR3 DNA reads TGCAGTGCTAGAGGGGAGAGGGGGGGCTTATACAATGAGCAGTTCTTC.